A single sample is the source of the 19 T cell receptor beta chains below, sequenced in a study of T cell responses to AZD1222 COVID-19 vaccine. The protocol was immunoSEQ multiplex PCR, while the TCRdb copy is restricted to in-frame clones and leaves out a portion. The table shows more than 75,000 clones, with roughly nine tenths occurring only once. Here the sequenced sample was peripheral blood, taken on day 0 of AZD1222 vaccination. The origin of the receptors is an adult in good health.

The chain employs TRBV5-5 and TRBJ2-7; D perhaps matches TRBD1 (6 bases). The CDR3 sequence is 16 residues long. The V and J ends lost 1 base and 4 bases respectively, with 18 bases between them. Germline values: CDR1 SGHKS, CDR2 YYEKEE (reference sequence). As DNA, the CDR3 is TGTGCCAGCAGCTTGTTAGGGGGACAAATACCATACGAGCAGTACTTC. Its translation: CASSLLGGQIPYEQYF. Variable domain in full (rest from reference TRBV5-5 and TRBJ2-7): DAGVTQSPTHLIKTRGQQVTLRCSPISGHKSVSWYQQVLGQGPQFIFQYYEKEERGRGNFPDRFSARQFPNYSSELNVNALLLGDSALYLCASSLLGGQIPYEQYFGPGTRLTVT.

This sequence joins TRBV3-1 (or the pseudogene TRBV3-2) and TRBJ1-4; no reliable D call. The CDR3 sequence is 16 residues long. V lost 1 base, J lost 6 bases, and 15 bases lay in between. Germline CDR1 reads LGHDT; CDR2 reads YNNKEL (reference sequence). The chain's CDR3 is CASSQGLMVLDEKLFF. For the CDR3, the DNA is TGTGCCAGCAGCCAAGGTCTCATGGTCCTGGATGAAAAACTGTTTTTT.

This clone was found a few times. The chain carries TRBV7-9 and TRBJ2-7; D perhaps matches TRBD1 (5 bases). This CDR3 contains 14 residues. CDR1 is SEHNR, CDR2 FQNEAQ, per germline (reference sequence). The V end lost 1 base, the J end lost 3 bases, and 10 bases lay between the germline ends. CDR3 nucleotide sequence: TGTGCCAGCAGCTTAGGACAGTTGAACTACGAGCAGTACTTC. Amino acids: CASSLGQLNYEQYF.

The CDR3 DNA sequence: TGTGCCTGGAGTATCGGGACAGTTAATCAGCCCCAGCATTTT. This translates into CAWSIGTVNQPQHF. This chain links TRBV30 with TRBJ1-5, with 7 bases matching TRBD1. With 2 bases clipped from V and 4 bases from J, the junction kept 5 bases outside the gene matches. Germline V gene sequence: CDR1 GTSNPN, CDR2 SVGIG (reference sequence). The CDR3 covers 14 residues.

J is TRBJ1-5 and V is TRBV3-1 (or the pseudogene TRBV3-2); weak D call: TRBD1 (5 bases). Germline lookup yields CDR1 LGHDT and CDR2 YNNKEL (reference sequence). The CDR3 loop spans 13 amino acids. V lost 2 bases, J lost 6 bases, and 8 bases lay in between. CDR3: CASSQSGGQPQHF. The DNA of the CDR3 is TGTGCCAGCAGCCAATCGGGGGGTCAGCCCCAGCATTTT.

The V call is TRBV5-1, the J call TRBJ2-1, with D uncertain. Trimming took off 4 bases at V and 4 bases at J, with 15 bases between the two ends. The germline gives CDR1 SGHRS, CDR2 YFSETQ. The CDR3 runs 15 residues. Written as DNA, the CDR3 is TGCGCCAGCAGCGACCCGCGAGGCCGATACAATGAGCAGTTCTTC. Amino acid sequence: CASSDPRGRYNEQFF. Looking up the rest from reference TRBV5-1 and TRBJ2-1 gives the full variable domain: KAGVTQTPRYLIKTRGQQVTLSCSPISGHRSVSWYQQTPGQGLQFLFEYFSETQRNKGNFPGRFSGRQFSNSRSEMNVSTLELGDSALYLCASSDPRGRYNEQFFGPGTRLTVL.

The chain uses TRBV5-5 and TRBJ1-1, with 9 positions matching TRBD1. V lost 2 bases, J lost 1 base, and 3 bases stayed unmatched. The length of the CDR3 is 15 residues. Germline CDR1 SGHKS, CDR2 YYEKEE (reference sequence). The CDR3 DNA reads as TGTGCCAGCAGCTTTTCGGGACAGGGGAACACTGAAGCTTTCTTT. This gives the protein CASSFSGQGNTEAFF.

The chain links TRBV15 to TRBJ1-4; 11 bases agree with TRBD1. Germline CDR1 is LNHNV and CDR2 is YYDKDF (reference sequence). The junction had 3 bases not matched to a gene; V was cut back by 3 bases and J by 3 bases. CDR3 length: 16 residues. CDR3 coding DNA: TGTGCCACCAGCAGGCGGACAGGGGGCTCTAATGAAAAACTGTTTTTT. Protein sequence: CATSRRTGGSNEKLFF. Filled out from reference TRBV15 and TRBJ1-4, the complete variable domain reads DAMVIQNPRYQVTQFGKPVTLSCSQTLNHNVMYWYQQKSSQAPKLLFHYYDKDFNNEADTPDNFQSRRPNTSFCFLDIRSPGLGDTAMYLCATSRRTGGSNEKLFFGSGTQLSVL.

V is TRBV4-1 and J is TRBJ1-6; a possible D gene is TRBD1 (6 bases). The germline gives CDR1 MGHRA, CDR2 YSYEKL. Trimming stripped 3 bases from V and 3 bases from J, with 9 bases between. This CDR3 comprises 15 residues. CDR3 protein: CASSHRGVYNSPLHF. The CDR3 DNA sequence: TGCGCCAGCAGCCACAGGGGAGTCTATAATTCACCCCTCCACTTT.

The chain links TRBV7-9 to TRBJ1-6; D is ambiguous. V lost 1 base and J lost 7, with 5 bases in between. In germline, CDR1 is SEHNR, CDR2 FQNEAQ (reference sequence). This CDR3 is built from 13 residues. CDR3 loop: CASSLVLNSPLHF. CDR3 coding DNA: TGTGCCAGCAGCTTAGTTCTGAATTCACCCCTCCACTTT.

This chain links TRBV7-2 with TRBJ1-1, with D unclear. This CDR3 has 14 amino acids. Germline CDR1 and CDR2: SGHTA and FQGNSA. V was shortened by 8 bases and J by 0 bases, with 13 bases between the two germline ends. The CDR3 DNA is TGTGCCAGCGGAGCAGGCTCCCTGAACACTGAAGCTTTCTTT. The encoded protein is CASGAGSLNTEAFF.

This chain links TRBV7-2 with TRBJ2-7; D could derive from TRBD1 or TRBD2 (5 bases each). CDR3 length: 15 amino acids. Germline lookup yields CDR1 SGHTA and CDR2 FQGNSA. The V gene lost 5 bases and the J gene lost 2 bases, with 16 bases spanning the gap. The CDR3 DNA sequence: TGTGCCAGCAGCCTCGGGACCCCGGATCCCTACGAGCAGTACTTC. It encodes CASSLGTPDPYEQYF. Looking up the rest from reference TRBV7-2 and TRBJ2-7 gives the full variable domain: GAGVSQSPSNKVTEKGKDVELRCDPISGHTALYWYRQSLGQGLEFLIYFQGNSAPDKSGLPSDRFSAERTGGSVSTLTIQRTQQEDSAVYLCASSLGTPDPYEQYFGPGTRLTVT.

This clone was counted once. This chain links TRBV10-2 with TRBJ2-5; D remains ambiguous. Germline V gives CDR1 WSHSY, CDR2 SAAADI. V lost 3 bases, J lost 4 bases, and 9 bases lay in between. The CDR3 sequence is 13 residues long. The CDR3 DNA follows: TGCGCCAGCAGTGAAAGGGCCCGAGAGACCCAGTACTTC. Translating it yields CASSERARETQYF.

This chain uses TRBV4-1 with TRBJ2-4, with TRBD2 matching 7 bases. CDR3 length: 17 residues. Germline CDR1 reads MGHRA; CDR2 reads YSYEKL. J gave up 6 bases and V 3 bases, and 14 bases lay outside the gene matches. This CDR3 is CASSHYPGGPAGNIQYF. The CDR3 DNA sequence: TGCGCCAGCAGCCATTATCCGGGGGGACCGGCAGGAAACATTCAGTACTTC.

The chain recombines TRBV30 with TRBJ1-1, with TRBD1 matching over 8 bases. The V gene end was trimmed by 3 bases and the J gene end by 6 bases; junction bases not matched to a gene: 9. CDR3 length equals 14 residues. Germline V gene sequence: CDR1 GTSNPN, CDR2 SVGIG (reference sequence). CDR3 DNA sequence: TGTGCCTGGAGGGACCAGGGGGCCGGGGCTGAAGCTTTCTTT. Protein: CAWRDQGAGAEAFF.

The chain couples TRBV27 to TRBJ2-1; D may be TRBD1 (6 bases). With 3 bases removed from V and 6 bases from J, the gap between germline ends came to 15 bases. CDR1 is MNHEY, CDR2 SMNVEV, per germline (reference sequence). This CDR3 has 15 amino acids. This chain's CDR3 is CASSFSGQSGNEQFF. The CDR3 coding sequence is TGTGCCAGCAGTTTCTCGGGACAAAGTGGCAATGAGCAGTTCTTC.

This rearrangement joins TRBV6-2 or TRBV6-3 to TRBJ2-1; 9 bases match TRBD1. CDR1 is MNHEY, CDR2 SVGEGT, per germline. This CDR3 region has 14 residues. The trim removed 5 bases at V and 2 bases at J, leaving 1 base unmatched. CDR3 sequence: CASSRQGAYNEQFF. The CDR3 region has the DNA TGTGCCAGCAGTAGACAGGGGGCCTACAATGAGCAGTTCTTC.

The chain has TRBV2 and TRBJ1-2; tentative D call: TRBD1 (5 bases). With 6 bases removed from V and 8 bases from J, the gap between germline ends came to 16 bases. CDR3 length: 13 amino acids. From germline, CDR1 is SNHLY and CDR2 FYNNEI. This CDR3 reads CASSGGLGVGYTF. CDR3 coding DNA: TGTGCCAGCAGCGGGGGACTAGGGGTCGGCTACACCTTC.

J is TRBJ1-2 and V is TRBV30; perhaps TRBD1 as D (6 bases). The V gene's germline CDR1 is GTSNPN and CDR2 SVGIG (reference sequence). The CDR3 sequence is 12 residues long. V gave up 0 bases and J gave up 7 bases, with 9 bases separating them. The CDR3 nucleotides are TGTGCCTGGAGTGTAGGGGGGCTTGGCTACACCTTC. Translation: CAWSVGGLGYTF.